The TCR beta chain described here comes from a study of blood T cell repertoires in COVID-19. This CDR3 spans 21 amino acids. The ends were cut back, 0 bases at V and 0 bases at J, with 21 bases in the middle. CDR1 is LGHDT, CDR2 YNNKEL, per germline (reference sequence). Here immunoSEQ multiplex PCR was the method, and the copy in TCRdb shows in-frame clones only, minus some. The sample has roughly 160,000 clones; 70% to 80% are singletons. This rearrangement joins TRBV3-1 (or the pseudogene TRBV3-2) to TRBJ2-6; possibly TRBD2 for D (5 bases). The origin of this receptor is a woman in her sixties or seventies with COVID-19, enrolled during active disease. Sequencing was done on a sample of peripheral blood. The CDR3 nucleotides are TGTGCCAGCAGCCAAGATCCGGATTGGGCGGGTTCCTTCTCTGGGGCCAACGTCCTGACTTTC. This sequence encodes CASSQDPDWAGSFSGANVLTF.